Listed below are T cell receptor beta chains from one sample, sequenced in a study of cytomegalovirus exposure and HLA in healthy donors. Sequencing used immunoSEQ multiplex PCR; TCRdb keeps in-frame clones, though not all of them. The table records some 150,000 clones, roughly 70% of them present only once. The sample comprised PBMCs. These receptors all come from a woman between 40 and 50 years old in good health and CMV-seronegative. Each CDR3 is given with its conserved first and last residue. Fields, in order: V gene, CDR3 length, J gene, CDR3 protein.

TRBV6-5	14	TRBJ1-5	CASSYGQLNQPQHF
TRBV11-2	13	TRBJ1-1	CASSWDMNTEAFF
TRBV27	14	.	CASSVYRGPYEQYF
TRBV5-1	15	TRBJ2-1	CASSSPAGTLNEQFF
TRBV5-1	15	TRBJ1-6	CASREEEAWELSLHF
TRBV19	16	TRBJ1-2	CASSYQITGGVYGYTF
TRBV2	12	TRBJ1-1	CASSARGAEAFF
TRBV5-1	14	TRBJ2-7	CASSRRTGDDEQYF
TRBV7-8	13	TRBJ1-1	CASSSGQGRTTFF
TRBV15	16	TRBJ1-3	CATSRQDHSSGNTIYF
TRBV7-9	17	TRBJ2-1	CASSLGRLAGDGNEQFF
TRBV7-9	16	TRBJ2-1	CSSSSPAGVGSNEQFF
TRBV6-1	17	TRBJ1-4	CASSELPGGLANEKLFF
TRBV5-6	14	TRBJ1-2	CASSLGGIPDGYTF
TRBV2	16	TRBJ1-5	CASMGSPGGSNQPQHF
TRBV27	13	TRBJ1-4	CATGDRGEGKLFF
TRBV5-5	19	TRBJ1-5	CASSWGRLTEFYSNQPQHF
TRBV6-1	14	TRBJ1-2	CASSEGDSNYGYTF
TRBV2	14	TRBJ1-1	CASSTQGRDTEAFF